The clone carrying this TCR beta chain was detected a few times. The target antigen is unknown. The treatment denotes: oral pan-JAK inhibitor, 5-10 mg twice daily. The data are from a study of CD8+ T cells in alopecia areata. Study overall: Treated patients' severity was scored by percentage of affected scalp area.

Extraction and reverse transcription of RNA yielded cDNA as the sequencing template. Sequencing used immunoSEQ multiplex PCR; TCRdb keeps in-frame clones, though not all of them. Among about 190,000 clones, 60% were seen once, and the ten largest hold roughly 0.7%. The study's findings and limits: Tofacitinib significantly decreased scalp clonality and expanded CD8+ clones among top 100.

Germline assignment: CDR1 SQVTM and CDR2 ANQGSEA. V lost 7 bases and J lost 1, with 16 bases in between. The CDR3 length is 14 residues. The chain recombines TRBV29-1 with TRBJ1-1; D remains unclear. This receptor was obtained from a human donor with alopecia areata. The sample in question was CD4+ T cells sorted from blood, obtained at week 4, from a patient treated with tofacitinib. CDR3 in amino acids: CSAVEGFKNTEAFF. The CDR3, as DNA: TGCAGCGCTGTGGAGGGATTTAAGAACACTGAAGCTTTCTTT. Variable domain in full (rest from reference TRBV29-1 and TRBJ1-1): SAVISQKPSRDICQRGTSLTIQCQVDSQVTMMFWYRQQPGQSLTLIATANQGSEATYESGFVIDKFPISRPNLTFSTLTVSNMSPEDSSIYLCSAVEGFKNTEAFFGQGTRLTVV.